The entry below describes one T cell receptor beta chain. The data were taken from a study of shared clonotypes between healthy human individuals. The ends were cut back, 0 bases at V and 7 bases at J, with 16 bases in the middle. This CDR3 is 16 amino acids long. Libraries were prepared by immunoSEQ multiplex PCR; TCRdb keeps only in-frame clonotypes and omits some of them. The profile shows about 710,000 clones, around 77% of them singletons. The chain is built from TRBV23-1 and TRBJ1-5; D remains ambiguous. TRBV23-1 is given ORF status, its function remaining uncertain. This clonotype was obtained from a woman aged 25 to 39 in good health. Sequencing input: memory CD4+ T cells sorted from blood. Subset given: CD45RA-negative fraction. The CDR3 DNA reads TGCGCCAGCAGTCAATCTCGGGTAGGGCTACTCCAGCCCCAGCATTTT. It specifies CASSQSRVGLLQPQHF.